The rows below give T cell receptor beta chains drawn from one sample of a study of blood T cell repertoires in COVID-19. Sequencing was performed with immunoSEQ multiplex PCR; in TCRdb, only in-frame clones are kept and a portion is missing. This sample yields hundreds of thousands of clones, of which roughly 87% are seen a single time; about 8.9% belongs to the top ten. The sequenced sample was PBMCs or T cells enriched from blood (not recorded which). These receptors all stem from a woman under 30 who had recovered from COVID-19. The CDR3 runs from the conserved cysteine through the conserved F or W. Fields, in order: clone size, D gene, V gene, J gene, CDR3 protein, CDR3 DNA. D genes are given only for firm matches. Size is stated for part of the rows, as once, few or many counts, or as a class when the clone is expanded.

-	-	TRBV5-1	TRBJ1-2	CASSLDPGTNYGYTF	TGCGCCAGCAGCTTGGACCCAGGGACAAACTATGGCTACACCTTC
-	-	TRBV7-2	TRBJ2-3	CASSRQITDTQYF	TGTGCCAGCAGTCGACAGATTACAGATACGCAGTATTTT
-	TRBD1	TRBV4-2	TRBJ1-6	CASSQRDRGSPLHF	TGTGCCAGCAGCCAACGGGACAGGGGGTCACCCCTCCACTTT
-	TRBD1	TRBV5-1	TRBJ1-2	CASSSTGGGYTF	TGCGCCAGCAGCTCGACAGGGGGTGGCTACACCTTC
-	-	TRBV28	TRBJ2-7	CASSLVGGRQEQYF	TGTGCCAGCAGTTTGGTCGGGGGACGTCAGGAGCAGTACTTC
-	TRBD1	TRBV7-9	TRBJ1-5	CASSPTGAQPQHF	TGTGCCAGCAGCCCTACAGGGGCTCAGCCCCAGCATTTT
-	-	TRBV5-1	TRBJ1-2	CASSLGGTTASSGYTF	TGCGCCAGCAGCTTGGGGGGGACAACCGCCAGTAGTGGCTACACCTTC
-	TRBD1	TRBV24-1	TRBJ2-5	CATGTDLETQYF	TGTGCCACCGGGACAGACCTAGAGACCCAGTACTTC
many	TRBD1	TRBV29-1	TRBJ2-7	CSVGQASYEQYF	TGCAGCGTGGGACAGGCCTCCTACGAGCAGTACTTC
-	TRBD1	TRBV4-3	TRBJ1-2	CASSPDRAEVSGWGYTF	TGCGCCAGCAGCCCCGACAGGGCAGAGGTCTCGGGTTGGGGCTACACCTTC
-	-	TRBV2	TRBJ1-4	CASSYGNREKGFF	TGTGCCAGCAGTTATGGAAACAGGGAGAAGGGATTTTTT
once	-	TRBV5-1	TRBJ2-2	CASSHPIHTAQITGELFF	TGCGCCAGCAGCCATCCTATCCACACCGCACAGATCACCGGGGAGCTGTTTTTT
-	-	TRBV5-1	TRBJ1-1	CASSLFGVQGSISGEAFF	TGCGCCAGCAGCTTGTTTGGGGTGCAGGGGAGCATAAGCGGTGAAGCTTTCTTT
-	TRBD1	TRBV18	TRBJ1-2	CASSLGQGFGNYGYTF	TGTGCCAGCTCCCTGGGACAGGGATTTGGTAACTATGGCTACACCTTC
-	-	TRBV19	TRBJ2-5	CASSISVGHLQETQYF	TGTGCCAGTAGTATAAGTGTCGGACACCTCCAAGAGACCCAGTACTTC
-	TRBD1	TRBV5-4	TRBJ1-1	CASSRMTGVNTEAFF	TGTGCCAGCAGCAGGATGACAGGGGTGAACACTGAAGCTTTCTTT
-	TRBD2	TRBV7-8	TRBJ2-7	CASSLEGGSSYEQYF	TGTGCCAGCAGCTTAGAGGGCGGGAGCTCCTACGAGCAGTACTTC
-	-	TRBV4-2	TRBJ2-7	CASSQDRAGRTYEQYF	TGTGCCAGCAGCCAAGATCGGGCAGGGCGTACCTACGAGCAGTACTTC
-	-	TRBV19	TRBJ1-2	CASSDQRVRGYTF	TGTGCCAGTAGTGACCAACGGGTACGCGGCTACACCTTC
-	-	TRBV6-2/TRBV6-3	TRBJ1-5	CASSGGTISNQPQHF	TGTGCCAGCAGCGGAGGAACTATTAGCAATCAGCCCCAGCATTTT
-	TRBD1	TRBV29-1	TRBJ2-2	CSVIRTGDTGELFF	TGCAGCGTGATAAGGACAGGGGACACCGGGGAGCTGTTTTTT
-	TRBD1	TRBV3-1/TRBV3-2	TRBJ1-2	CASSQESTGGRGYTF	TGTGCCAGCAGCCAAGAAAGCACAGGGGGCCGGGGCTACACCTTC
-	-	TRBV15	TRBJ1-4	CATSNPGALFEKLFF	TGTGCCACCAGCAATCCAGGGGCCCTTTTTGAAAAACTGTTTTTT
-	TRBD2	TRBV28	TRBJ2-1	CASRRLAGGNYDEQFF	TGTGCCAGCAGGAGACTAGCGGGGGGGAATTACGATGAGCAGTTCTTC
-	TRBD2	TRBV7-3	TRBJ2-5	CASSPGGDSQETQYF	TGTGCCAGCAGCCCCGGGGGGGACTCCCAAGAGACCCAGTACTTC
few	-	TRBV2	TRBJ2-5	CASRPTGFPLRWTQYF	TGTGCCAGCAGACCCACAGGATTCCCCCTTCGGTGGACCCAGTACTTC
-	TRBD2	TRBV7-9	TRBJ2-7	CASSSGTSGGFAEQYF	TGTGCCAGCAGCTCAGGGACTAGCGGGGGGTTTGCCGAGCAGTACTTC
-	-	TRBV11-1	TRBJ2-7	CASSLARTTGEQYF	TGTGCCAGCAGCTTAGCCCGGACTACTGGCGAGCAGTACTTC
-	-	TRBV27	TRBJ2-1	CASSLGQGLMHEQFF	TGTGCCAGCAGTTTAGGTCAGGGGCTTATGCATGAGCAGTTCTTC
-	-	TRBV14	TRBJ1-2	CASSQVVHRSGYTF	TGTGCCAGCAGCCAAGTCGTCCATCGGTCTGGCTACACCTTC
-	TRBD2	TRBV19	TRBJ2-7	CASRNPSGSSYEQYF	TGTGCCAGTAGGAATCCCAGCGGGAGCTCCTACGAGCAGTACTTC
-	TRBD2	TRBV6-5	TRBJ2-2	CASRMPGGGELFF	TGTGCCAGCAGAATGCCGGGAGGCGGGGAGCTGTTTTTT
-	TRBD2	TRBV28	TRBJ2-7	CASSLGAGDAYEQYF	TGTGCCAGCAGTTTAGGGGCGGGAGACGCCTACGAGCAGTACTTC
-	-	TRBV19	TRBJ1-1	CASSITEGNTEAFF	TGTGCCAGTAGTATAACAGAGGGGAACACTGAAGCTTTCTTT
-	TRBD1	TRBV19	TRBJ1-1	CASSRPGQGASPTPEAFF	TGTGCCAGTAGCCGGCCGGGACAGGGGGCTTCCCCGACACCTGAAGCTTTCTTT
few	-	TRBV4-1	TRBJ2-6	CASSLQGSGANVLTF	TGCGCCAGCAGCCTACAGGGCTCTGGGGCCAACGTCCTGACTTTC
-	TRBD2	TRBV5-5	TRBJ2-7	CASSLGLAGFFPYEQYF	TGTGCCAGCAGCTTAGGACTAGCGGGTTTTTTTCCCTACGAGCAGTACTTC
-	TRBD1	TRBV5-1	TRBJ1-2	CASSLDRVEGYTF	TGCGCCAGCAGCCTGGACAGGGTGGAGGGCTACACCTTC
-	TRBD2	TRBV11-2	TRBJ2-3	CASSLELAGGLDTQYF	TGTGCCAGCAGCTTAGAACTGGCGGGGGGGTTGGATACGCAGTATTTT
-	-	TRBV7-2	TRBJ1-4	CASSLVTGSNEKLFF	TGTGCCAGCAGCTTAGTTACGGGAAGTAATGAAAAACTGTTTTTT
-	TRBD1	TRBV5-1	TRBJ1-2	CASSETPGQGSYGYTF	TGCGCCAGCAGCGAAACACCGGGACAGGGCTCCTATGGCTACACCTTC
-	TRBD1	TRBV6-5	TRBJ1-6	CASRNRGESPLHF	TGTGCCAGCAGGAACAGGGGAGAATCACCCCTCCACTTT
-	TRBD1	TRBV19	TRBJ1-1	CASSPTSLTGTGGTEAFF	TGTGCCAGTAGCCCTACAAGCCTGACCGGGACAGGGGGCACTGAAGCTTTCTTT